The 5 T cell receptor beta chains listed next were all sequenced from one sample in a study of T cells in Graves' hyperthyroidism and ophthalmopathy. Researchers amplified the TCR beta CDR3 regions from RNA transcripts. The HTBI primer set served for first-round RT-PCR of the TCR CDR3. TCRdb passed the multiplex PCR reads through MiXCR, listing each CDR3 protein once. The table includes roughly 420,000 distinct CDR3 sequences, more than 15% detected once. Input material: blood. The receptors derive from a woman aged 18 to 35 with Graves' hyperthyroidism.

The sample holds many counts of this clonotype. The genes are TRBV7-3 and TRBJ2-3; D is unclear. The V end was cut by 2 bases, the J end by 6 bases, with 15 bases between. Germline V gives CDR1 SGHTA, CDR2 FQGTGA. The CDR3 length is 15 residues. The CDR3 sequence: CASSLDPATGDTQYF. CDR3 nucleotide sequence: TGTGCCAGCAGCTTAGACCCAGCAACGGGCGATACGCAGTATTTT.

This clonotype has ten or more counts. CDR3 coding DNA: TGTGCCAGCAGTGATGGGACAGGGCCCTACAATGAGCAGTTCTTC. It yields the protein CASSDGTGPYNEQFF. The V gene is TRBV28, the J gene TRBJ2-1; 9 positions match TRBD1. The CDR3 sequence is 15 residues long. The V gene's germline CDR1 is MDHEN and CDR2 SYDVKM. Trimming removed 5 bases from V and 2 bases from J; junction bases left unmatched: 4.

This clonotype was recorded a few times. This chain joins TRBV27 and TRBJ1-5; TRBD1 is a possible D gene (5 bases). Trimming removed 6 bases at V and 1 base at J, with 25 bases between. The CDR3 covers 19 residues. In germline, CDR1 is MNHEY, CDR2 SMNVEV (reference sequence). The CDR3 DNA is TGTGCCAGCAGGCGGGGACTGACCCCGGGGAGCAGCAGCAATCAGCCCCAGCATTTT. Amino acids: CASRRGLTPGSSSNQPQHF.

CDR3 nucleotide sequence: TGCAGTGCTAGAGAAGAAGCGGGAGGGAAGAACAATGAGCAGTTCTTC. Its protein product is CSAREEAGGKNNEQFF. This chain connects TRBV20-1 to TRBJ2-1, with TRBD2 identical over 10 bases. Germline trimming cut 0 bases from V and 5 bases from J; bases unmatched to any gene: 7. Germline-derived CDR1 and CDR2 are DFQATT and SNEGSKA (reference sequence). CDR3 length: 16 amino acids.

This clonotype was recorded at least ten times. The J gene is TRBJ1-1, the V gene TRBV7-3; 8 nucleotides match TRBD1. The CDR3 has 15 residues. Germline V gene sequence: CDR1 SGHTA, CDR2 FQGTGA. V shed 5 bases, J shed 1 base, and the junction held 6 bases outside the gene matches. In DNA form, the CDR3 reads TGTGCCAGCAGCCTCCAGGGGGCGGGGAACACTGAAGCTTTCTTT. It specifies CASSLQGAGNTEAFF.